One and the same sample provided the 27 T cell receptor beta chains below, sequenced in a study of vaccination effects on CD4 cells after COVID-19. CD4+ T cells specific for antigen were expanded with viral peptide pools by the ViraFEST assay before sequencing. Around day 10 of culture, CD4+ T cells were separated out. The individual was infected with SARS-CoV-2 between March and December 2020, as confirmed by PCR. Sequencing was performed with immunoSEQ multiplex PCR; in TCRdb, only in-frame clones are kept and a portion is missing. The data contain roughly 26,000 clones, roughly 74% of them singletons. The antigens for these receptors are not known. This specimen was CD4+ T cells from PBMCs cultured with HCoV-NL63 spike peptides, taken before COVID-19 vaccination. Every receptor here comes from a human donor who had a prior SARS-CoV-2 infection.

This clone was detected once. The chain joins TRBV2 to TRBJ1-5; D is perhaps TRBD1 (6 bases). The V gene lost 4 bases and the J gene lost 0 bases, with 10 bases spanning the gap. The CDR3 has 15 amino acids. CDR1 and CDR2 (germline): SNHLY, FYNNEI. The CDR3 DNA reads TGTGCCAGCAGTGGGACAGACTTTAGCAATCAGCCCCAGCATTTT. It is translated as CASSGTDFSNQPQHF.

This clone was detected only a few times. The rearrangement joins TRBV5-1 to TRBJ1-2; no clear D. The germline CDR1 and CDR2 sequences are SGHRS and YFSETQ. The CDR3 extends over 15 amino acids. V was pared by 4 bases and J by 3 bases, with 16 bases between. The CDR3 reads CASSPIGQLYYGYTF. The CDR3 nucleotides read TGCGCCAGCAGCCCCATAGGGCAGCTATACTATGGCTACACCTTC.

The chain combines TRBV28 with TRBJ2-5; 11 bases agree with TRBD2. Germline-derived CDR1 and CDR2 are MDHEN and SYDVKM. CDR3 length equals 15 residues. V lost 7 bases, J lost 9 bases, and 13 bases stayed unmatched. In DNA, the CDR3 is TGTGCCAGCATGGGGAGACTAGCGGGATTTGGTCCCCAGTACTTC. This codes for CASMGRLAGFGPQYF.

The chain employs TRBV28 and TRBJ1-2, with D possibly matching TRBD1 (5 bases). CDR1 and CDR2 (germline): MDHEN, SYDVKM. V shed 7 bases and J shed 0 bases, with 12 bases lying between them. The CDR3 extends over 14 amino acids. The CDR3 loop is CASNRGRSNYGYTF. In DNA form, the CDR3 reads TGTGCCAGCAATAGGGGCAGGTCTAACTATGGCTACACCTTC.

The J gene is TRBJ1-6, the V gene TRBV5-5; D is uncertain. The V gene's germline CDR1 is SGHKS and CDR2 YYEKEE (reference sequence). V was trimmed by 0 bases and J by 9 bases, leaving 16 bases between them. The CDR3 consists of 16 residues. DNA of the CDR3: TGTGCCAGCAGCTTGGCCCTCACAGAGGAGGGTTCACCCCTCCACTTT. This codes for CASSLALTEEGSPLHF.

V and J are TRBV20-1 and TRBJ1-2; D not certain. The V gene lost 5 bases and the J gene lost 3 bases, with 7 bases spanning the gap. Germline CDR1 DFQATT, CDR2 SNEGSKA (reference sequence). The CDR3 spans 11 residues. The CDR3 region has the DNA TGCAGTGCTTCAGCGGACTATGGCTACACCTTC. It specifies CSASADYGYTF.

V is TRBV5-1 and J is TRBJ1-4; D gene unclear. The V gene's germline CDR1 is SGHRS and CDR2 YFSETQ. The CDR3 covers 15 residues. The ends were cut back, 4 bases at V and 0 bases at J, with 10 bases in the middle. CDR3 region: CASSVDGSTNEKLFF. CDR3 DNA: TGCGCCAGCAGCGTGGACGGTTCAACTAATGAAAAACTGTTTTTT.

The rearrangement joins TRBV7-8 to TRBJ1-1; 7 nucleotides line up with TRBD1. The V gene's germline CDR1 is SGHVS and CDR2 FQNEAQ. Trimming removed 1 base from V and 1 base from J; junction bases left unmatched: 6. The CDR3 spans 16 residues. The CDR3 reads CASSLGGRDRNTEAFF. CDR3 nucleotides: TGTGCCAGCAGCTTAGGCGGTCGGGACAGGAACACTGAAGCTTTCTTT.

The chain combines TRBV7-8 with TRBJ2-2; 8 nucleotides match TRBD1. The CDR3 runs 18 residues. Germline V gene sequence: CDR1 SGHVS, CDR2 FQNEAQ. With 5 bases clipped from V and 0 bases from J, the junction kept 11 bases outside the gene matches. DNA for the CDR3: TGTGCCAGCAGCCAAAGACAGGGGCTCCCCGCGAACACCGGGGAGCTGTTTTTT. Its translation is CASSQRQGLPANTGELFF.

CDR3 protein: CASSLWGTLTGNTIYF. The CDR3 coding sequence is TGTGCCAGCAGCTTATGGGGGACGCTCACTGGAAACACCATATATTTT. V and J are TRBV7-9 and TRBJ1-3; the D gene is possibly TRBD1 (5 bases). The V gene lost 2 bases and the J gene lost 2 bases, with 13 bases spanning the gap. Germline V gene sequence: CDR1 SEHNR, CDR2 FQNEAQ (reference sequence). This CDR3 spans 16 amino acids.

The rearrangement joins TRBV5-1 to TRBJ2-5, with D maybe TRBD2 (6 bases). The length of the CDR3 is 14 residues. CDR1 SGHRS and CDR2 YFSETQ come from the germline V gene. V lost 4 bases and J 1 base, leaving 11 bases between the germline ends. The CDR3 loop is CASSPGEVQETQYF. The CDR3 DNA reads TGCGCCAGCAGCCCCGGGGAGGTCCAAGAGACCCAGTACTTC.

The table lists this clone with a few counts. This chain uses TRBV2 with TRBJ2-5; 8 bases are shared with TRBD1. Germline CDR1 is SNHLY and CDR2 is FYNNEI. The CDR3 covers 15 residues. With 6 bases clipped from V and 4 bases from J, the junction kept 10 bases outside the gene matches. The DNA of the CDR3 is TGTGCCAGCAGCGCCGGACAGGGCCCGCGAGAGACCCAGTACTTC. Translation: CASSAGQGPRETQYF.

The V gene is TRBV11-3, the J gene TRBJ2-2, with TRBD2 identical over 15 bases. This CDR3 spans 19 amino acids. CDR1 is SGHNT and CDR2 is YENEEA in the germline V gene. Losses at the gene ends were 4 bases for V and 4 bases for J; bases not matched to a gene: 10. The CDR3 sequence is CASSSRTSGRAGGTGELFF. The CDR3 DNA reads as TGTGCCAGCAGCTCCCGGACTAGCGGGAGGGCCGGTGGCACCGGGGAGCTGTTTTTT.

The chain is built from TRBV5-6 and TRBJ2-5; 15 bases are shared with TRBD2. V was pared by 4 bases and J by 2 bases, with 6 bases of the junction left unmatched. In germline, CDR1 is SGHDT, CDR2 YYEEEE. The CDR3 has 17 residues. The CDR3 DNA reads TGTGCCAGCAGCCATGGACTAGCGGGAGGGCCTCAAGAGACCCAGTACTTC. Its translation: CASSHGLAGGPQETQYF.

CDR3 bases: TGTGCCAGCAGCTTCCGGACAGGGGGAAACATTCAGTACTTC. It translates to CASSFRTGGNIQYF. The chain is built from TRBV7-2 and TRBJ2-4; 10 bases match TRBD1. Losses at the gene ends were 3 bases for V and 6 bases for J; bases not matched to a gene: 2. The germline V gene encodes CDR1 SGHTA and CDR2 FQGNSA. The length of the CDR3 is 14 residues.

In DNA, the CDR3 is TGTGCCAGCAGCCTGGGGGATACGCAGTATTTT. Translating gives CASSLGDTQYF. V gene TRBV14 combines with J gene TRBJ2-3, with D hard to call. The CDR3 is 11 amino acids. V lost 4 bases, J lost 6 bases, and 5 bases lay in between. Germline V gives CDR1 SGHDN, CDR2 FVKESK.

J is TRBJ2-5 and V is TRBV7-2; 12 nucleotides match TRBD2. V shed 5 bases, J shed 5 bases, and the junction held 3 bases outside the gene matches. The length of the CDR3 is 14 residues. The germline gives CDR1 SGHTA, CDR2 FQGNSA. Here the CDR3 reads CASSRTSGRETQYF. DNA of the CDR3: TGTGCCAGCAGCCGTACTAGCGGGAGGGAGACCCAGTACTTC. Filled out from reference TRBV7-2 and TRBJ2-5, the complete variable domain reads GAGVSQSPSNKVTEKGKDVELRCDPISGHTALYWYRQSLGQGLEFLIYFQGNSAPDKSGLPSDRFSAERTGGSVSTLTIQRTQQEDSAVYLCASSRTSGRETQYFGPGTRLLVL.

The rearrangement uses TRBV2 and TRBJ1-2; 10 bases fit TRBD1. CDR1 and CDR2 from the germline V gene are SNHLY and FYNNEI. The CDR3 loop spans 14 amino acids. Trimming took 4 bases from V and 5 from J; bases not matched to a gene: 4. The CDR3 region is CASSGPGQGYGYTF. The CDR3 DNA sequence: TGTGCCAGCAGTGGACCGGGACAGGGGTATGGCTACACCTTC.

The V and J genes are TRBV2 and TRBJ1-2; possible D gene TRBD1, 5 bases. V gave up 5 bases and J gave up 8 bases, with 15 bases separating them. Germline V gene data show CDR1 as SNHLY and CDR2 as FYNNEI. The CDR3 has 13 amino acids. CDR3 in DNA: TGTGCCAGCAGTTCTGACGGGGGAATGGGCTACACCTTC. Its translation is CASSSDGGMGYTF.

The chain is built from TRBV10-3 and TRBJ2-7; no reliable D call. The CDR3 covers 11 residues. Germline V gives CDR1 ENHRY, CDR2 SYGVKD. V lost 3 bases, J lost 4 bases, and 4 bases lay in between. The CDR3 is CAISDRYEQYF. In DNA form, the CDR3 reads TGTGCCATCAGTGACAGATACGAGCAGTACTTC.

The sample holds one count of this clone. The gene calls are TRBV9 and TRBJ2-7, with D unclear. The CDR3 runs 15 residues. Deletions cut 2 bases from V and 1 base from J, with 13 bases between. CDR1 is SGDLS, CDR2 YYNGEE, per germline. CDR3 sequence (DNA): TGTGCCAGCAGCGTTTCTCCAGACGGATCCTACGAGCAGTACTTC. Protein product: CASSVSPDGSYEQYF.

V usage is TRBV5-1 and J usage is TRBJ2-3; D perhaps matches TRBD1 (5 bases). The CDR3 runs to 15 residues. Deletions cut 0 bases from V and 4 bases from J, with 12 bases between. In germline, CDR1 is SGHRS, CDR2 YFSETQ. This chain's CDR3 is CASSLVSQGPDTQYF. In nucleotides, the CDR3 is TGCGCCAGCAGCTTGGTTTCCCAGGGCCCAGATACGCAGTATTTT.

This clone occurred a few times. CDR3 coding DNA: TGTGCCAGCAGTGAAGGTCCTTATAGCAATCAGCCCCAGCATTTT. Translated, it gives CASSEGPYSNQPQHF. V usage is TRBV2 and J usage is TRBJ1-5; D is uncertain. V lost 1 base, J lost 0 bases, and 7 bases lay in between. The CDR3 spans 15 residues. The germline CDR1 and CDR2 sequences are SNHLY and FYNNEI.

In DNA, the CDR3 is TGTGCCAGCAATAGGGACGAAAACTATGGCTACACCTTC. It encodes CASNRDENYGYTF. This chain connects TRBV5-6 to TRBJ1-2, with D possibly being TRBD1 (5 bases). The ends were cut back, 6 bases at V and 2 bases at J, with 11 bases in the middle. This CDR3 is 13 amino acids long. The germline V gene has CDR1 SGHDT and CDR2 YYEEEE.

The chain has TRBV6-6 and TRBJ1-5; 8 nucleotides agree with TRBD1. The CDR3 extends over 14 amino acids. V gave up 1 base and J gave up 4 bases; unmatched junction bases: 0. CDR1 is MNHNY and CDR2 is SVGAGI in the germline V gene (reference sequence). The CDR3 spells CASSYWDRNQPQHF. CDR3 nucleotides: TGTGCCAGCAGTTACTGGGACAGGAATCAGCCCCAGCATTTT.

This clone was seen a handful of times. Written as DNA, the CDR3 is TGTGCCACCAGCAGAGAGTACAGTACTAATGAAAAACTGTTTTTT. Translated, it gives CATSREYSTNEKLFF. V is TRBV15 and J is TRBJ1-4; D unclear. Looked up from germline, CDR1 is LNHNV and CDR2 is YYDKDF (reference sequence). The CDR3 is made up of 15 amino acids. Trimming pared 0 bases from V and 2 bases from J, leaving 7 bases between.

This clone was seen a few times. This rearrangement joins TRBV19 to TRBJ2-1; 9 positions match TRBD1. Losses at the gene ends were 5 bases for V and 0 bases for J; bases not matched to a gene: 2. Germline-derived CDR1 and CDR2 are LNHDA and SQIVND (reference sequence). This CDR3 has 15 amino acids. This CDR3 is CASSADRGSYNEQFF. DNA for the CDR3: TGTGCCAGTAGTGCGGACAGGGGCTCCTACAATGAGCAGTTCTTC.